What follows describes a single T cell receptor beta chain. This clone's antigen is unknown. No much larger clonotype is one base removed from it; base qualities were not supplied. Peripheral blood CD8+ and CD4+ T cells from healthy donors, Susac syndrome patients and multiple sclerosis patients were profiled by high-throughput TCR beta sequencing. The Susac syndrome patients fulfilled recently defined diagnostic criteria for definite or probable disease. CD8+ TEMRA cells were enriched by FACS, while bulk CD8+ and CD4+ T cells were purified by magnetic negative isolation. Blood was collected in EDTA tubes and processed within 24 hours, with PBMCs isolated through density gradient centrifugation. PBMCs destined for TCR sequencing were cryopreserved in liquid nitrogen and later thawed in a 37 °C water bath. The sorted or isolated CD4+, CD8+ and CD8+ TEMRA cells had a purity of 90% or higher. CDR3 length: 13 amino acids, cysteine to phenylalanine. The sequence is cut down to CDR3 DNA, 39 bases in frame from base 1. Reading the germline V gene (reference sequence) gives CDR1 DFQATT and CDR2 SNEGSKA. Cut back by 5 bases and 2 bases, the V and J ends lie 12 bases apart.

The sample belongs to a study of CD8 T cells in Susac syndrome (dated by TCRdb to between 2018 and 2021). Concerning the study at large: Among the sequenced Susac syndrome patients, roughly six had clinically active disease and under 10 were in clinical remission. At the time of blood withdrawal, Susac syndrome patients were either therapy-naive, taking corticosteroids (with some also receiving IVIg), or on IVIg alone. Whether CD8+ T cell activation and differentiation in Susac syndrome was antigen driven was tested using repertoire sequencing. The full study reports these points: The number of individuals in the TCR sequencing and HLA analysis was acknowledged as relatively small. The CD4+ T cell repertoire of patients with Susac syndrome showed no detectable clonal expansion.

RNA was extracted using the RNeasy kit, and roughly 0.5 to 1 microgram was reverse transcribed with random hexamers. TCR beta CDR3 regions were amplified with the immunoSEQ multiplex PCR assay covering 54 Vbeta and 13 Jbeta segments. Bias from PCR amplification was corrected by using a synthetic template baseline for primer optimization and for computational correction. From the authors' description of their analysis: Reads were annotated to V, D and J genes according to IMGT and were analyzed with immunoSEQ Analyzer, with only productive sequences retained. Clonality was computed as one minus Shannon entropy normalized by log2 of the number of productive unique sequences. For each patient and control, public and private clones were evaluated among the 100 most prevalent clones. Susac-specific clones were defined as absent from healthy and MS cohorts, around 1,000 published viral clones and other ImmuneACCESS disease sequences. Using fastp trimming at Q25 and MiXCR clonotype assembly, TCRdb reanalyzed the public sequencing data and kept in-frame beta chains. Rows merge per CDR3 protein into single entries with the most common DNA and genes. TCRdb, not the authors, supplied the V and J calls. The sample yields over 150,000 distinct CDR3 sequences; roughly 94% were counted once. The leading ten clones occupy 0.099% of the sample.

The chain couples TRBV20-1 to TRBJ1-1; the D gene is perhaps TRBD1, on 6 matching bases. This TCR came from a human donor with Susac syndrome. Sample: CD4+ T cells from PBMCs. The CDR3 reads CSAYRDINTEAFF. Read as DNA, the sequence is TGCAGTGCTTACAGGGATATTAACACTGAAGCTTTCTTT.